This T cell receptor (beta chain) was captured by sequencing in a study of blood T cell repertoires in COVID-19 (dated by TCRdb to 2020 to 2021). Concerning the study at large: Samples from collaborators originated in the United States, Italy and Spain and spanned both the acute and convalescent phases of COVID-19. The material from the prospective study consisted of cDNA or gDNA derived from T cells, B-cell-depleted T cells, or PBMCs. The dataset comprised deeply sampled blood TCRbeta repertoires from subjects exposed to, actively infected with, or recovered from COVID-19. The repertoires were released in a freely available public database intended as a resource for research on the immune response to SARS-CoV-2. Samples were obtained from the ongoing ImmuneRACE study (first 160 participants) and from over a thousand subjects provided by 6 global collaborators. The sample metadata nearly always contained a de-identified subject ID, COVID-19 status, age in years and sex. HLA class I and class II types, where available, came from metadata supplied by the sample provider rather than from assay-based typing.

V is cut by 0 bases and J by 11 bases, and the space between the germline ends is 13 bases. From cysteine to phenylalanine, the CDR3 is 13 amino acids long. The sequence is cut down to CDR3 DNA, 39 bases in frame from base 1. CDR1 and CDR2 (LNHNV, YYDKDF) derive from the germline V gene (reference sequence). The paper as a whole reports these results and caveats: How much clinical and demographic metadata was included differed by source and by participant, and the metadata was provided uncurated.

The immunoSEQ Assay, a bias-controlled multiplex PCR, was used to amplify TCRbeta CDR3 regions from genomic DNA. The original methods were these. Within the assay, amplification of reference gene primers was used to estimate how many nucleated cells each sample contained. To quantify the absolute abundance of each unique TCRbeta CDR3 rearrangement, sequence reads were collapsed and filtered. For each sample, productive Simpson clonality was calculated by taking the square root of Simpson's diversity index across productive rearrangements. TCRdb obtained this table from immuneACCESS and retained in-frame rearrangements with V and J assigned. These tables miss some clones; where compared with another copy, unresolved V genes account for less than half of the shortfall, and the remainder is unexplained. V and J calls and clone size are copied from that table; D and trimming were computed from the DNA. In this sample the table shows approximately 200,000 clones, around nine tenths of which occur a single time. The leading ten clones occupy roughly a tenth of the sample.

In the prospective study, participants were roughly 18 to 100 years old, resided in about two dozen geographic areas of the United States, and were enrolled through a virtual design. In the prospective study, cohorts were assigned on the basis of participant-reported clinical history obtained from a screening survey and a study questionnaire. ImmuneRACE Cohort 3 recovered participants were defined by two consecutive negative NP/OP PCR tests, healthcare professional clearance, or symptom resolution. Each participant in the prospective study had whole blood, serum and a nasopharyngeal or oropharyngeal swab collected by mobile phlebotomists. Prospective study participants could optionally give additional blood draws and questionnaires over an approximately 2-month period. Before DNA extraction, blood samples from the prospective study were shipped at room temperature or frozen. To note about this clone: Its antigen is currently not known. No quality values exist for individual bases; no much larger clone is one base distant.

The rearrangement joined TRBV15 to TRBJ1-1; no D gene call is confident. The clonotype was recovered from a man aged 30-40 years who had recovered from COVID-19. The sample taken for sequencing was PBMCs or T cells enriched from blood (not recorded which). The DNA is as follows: TGTGCCACCAGCAGAGACGACGGGGAGTTGGCTTTCTTT. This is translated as CATSRDDGELAFF.